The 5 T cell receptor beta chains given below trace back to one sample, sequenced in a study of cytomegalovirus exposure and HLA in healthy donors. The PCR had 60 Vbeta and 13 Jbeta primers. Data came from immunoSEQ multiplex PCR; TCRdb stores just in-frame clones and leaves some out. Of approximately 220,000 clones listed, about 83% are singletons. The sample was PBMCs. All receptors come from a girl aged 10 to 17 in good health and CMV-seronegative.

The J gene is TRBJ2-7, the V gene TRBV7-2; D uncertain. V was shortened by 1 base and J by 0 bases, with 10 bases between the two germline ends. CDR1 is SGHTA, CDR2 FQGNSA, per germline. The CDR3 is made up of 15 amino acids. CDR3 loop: CASSLELKSSYEQYF. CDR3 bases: TGTGCCAGCAGCTTAGAACTGAAAAGCTCCTACGAGCAGTACTTC.

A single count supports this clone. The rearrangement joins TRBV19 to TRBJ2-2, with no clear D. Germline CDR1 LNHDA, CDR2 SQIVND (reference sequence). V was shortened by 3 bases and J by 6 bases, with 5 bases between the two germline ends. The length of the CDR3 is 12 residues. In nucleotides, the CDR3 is TGTGCCAGTAGTATTGGGCCCGGGGAGCTGTTTTTT. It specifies CASSIGPGELFF.

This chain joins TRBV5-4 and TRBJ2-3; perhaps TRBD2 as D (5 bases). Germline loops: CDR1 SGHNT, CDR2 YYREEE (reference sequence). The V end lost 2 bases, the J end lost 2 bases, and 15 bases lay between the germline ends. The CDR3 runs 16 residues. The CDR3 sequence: CASSFWQERPTDTQYF. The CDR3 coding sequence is TGTGCCAGCAGCTTCTGGCAGGAGCGGCCCACAGATACGCAGTATTTT. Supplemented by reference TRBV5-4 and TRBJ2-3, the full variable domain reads ETGVTQSPTHLIKTRGQQVTLRCSSQSGHNTVSWYQQALGQGPQFIFQYYREEENGRGNFPPRFSGLQFPNYSSELNVNALELDDSALYLCASSFWQERPTDTQYFGPGTRLTVL.

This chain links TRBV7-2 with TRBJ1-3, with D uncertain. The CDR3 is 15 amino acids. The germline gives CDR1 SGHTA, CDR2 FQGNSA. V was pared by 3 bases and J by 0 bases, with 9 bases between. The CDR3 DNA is TGTGCCAGCAGCTTGAGTGTTGGCTCTGGAAACACCATATATTTT. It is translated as CASSLSVGSGNTIYF.

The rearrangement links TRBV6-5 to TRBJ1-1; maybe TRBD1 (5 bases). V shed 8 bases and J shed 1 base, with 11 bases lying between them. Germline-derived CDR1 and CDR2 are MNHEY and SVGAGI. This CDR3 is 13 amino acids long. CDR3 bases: TGTGCCAGCGGTCCAGGGTGGAACACTGAAGCTTTCTTT. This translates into CASGPGWNTEAFF.